This T cell receptor (beta chain) was sequenced in a study of beta chain features in type 1 diabetes. Study-level points and caveats: Healthy donors had naive, central memory and Treg TCRB repertoires that appeared less similar than those seen among patients. Highly expressing activated T cells could be over-counted with a cDNA template.

A heparinised blood draw that averaged roughly 120 mL was obtained once from each donor. CD45RO/CCR7/CD25/CD127/CD95/CD27 sorting isolated CD4+ naive, central memory, regulatory and stem cell-like memory cells. The trim removed 0 bases at V and 2 bases at J, leaving 5 bases unmatched. This CDR3 contains 16 residues. Germline loops: CDR1 SGHNT, CDR2 YYREEE (reference sequence). Concerning this clone itself: What it recognizes is unknown.

The study reverse transcribed the entire isolated RNA, so it sequenced expressed TCRB transcripts. TCRdb keeps only in-frame clones here, not all; method: immunoSEQ multiplex PCR. The table lists hundreds of thousands of clones, 17% of them singletons, with around 0.02% in the top ten. This chain links TRBV5-4 with TRBJ2-7; 10 bases agree with TRBD2. The sequencing input was naive CD4+ T cells from blood. This receptor was obtained from a woman aged 18-35 years in good health. The CDR3 loop is CASSLGVAGGAYEQYF. CDR3 bases: TGTGCCAGCAGCTTGGGAGTAGCGGGAGGTGCCTACGAGCAGTACTTC.